The following is a TCR beta chain sequence with its context. Its antigen is unknown. The entry originates in a study of cytomegalovirus exposure and HLA in healthy donors. Notes on the study in general: With further analysis later on, most CMV-associated TCR beta chains appeared HLA-restricted.

PCR was performed using 60 Vbeta and 13 Jbeta primers. This table comes from immunoSEQ multiplex PCR, and its TCRdb copy is limited to in-frame clones, with some not included. The table has about 160,000 clones, 82% seen once. Sample: PBMCs. This sequence was found in a male donor in good health and CMV-seropositive.

CDR3 in amino acids: CASSLVDYGYTF. DNA for the CDR3: TGTGCCAGCAGCTTAGTAGACTATGGCTACACCTTC. The rearrangement joins TRBV7-2 to TRBJ1-2, with unresolved D. The V gene lost 1 base and the J gene lost 3 bases, with 3 bases spanning the gap. Germline lookup yields CDR1 SGHTA and CDR2 FQGNSA. This CDR3 has 12 residues.